The 16 T cell receptor beta chains presented below share a single source sample, sequenced in a study of T-cell memory formation after mild COVID-19. MiXCR was run by TCRdb on the 5' RACE reads, yielding one entry per CDR3 protein. The data hold about 400,000 distinct CDR3 sequences, with roughly a quarter observed a single time. Sample: PBMCs or a T cell subset sorted from them (not recorded which). The receptors originated from an adult woman who had mild COVID-19 (a few samples of this study predate the infection). Cell type and time point are not known.

This rearrangement joins TRBV5-1 to TRBJ2-5; no clear D gene. CDR3 length: 12 residues. CDR1 and CDR2 from the germline V gene are SGHRS and YFSETQ. The V end was cut by 6 bases, the J end by 5 bases, with 11 bases between. The chain's CDR3 is CASNIGEETQYF. The CDR3 DNA sequence: TGCGCCAGCAACATTGGTGAGGAGACCCAGTACTTC.

The genes are TRBV5-1 and TRBJ1-2; D may be TRBD1 (6 bases). V lost 5 bases, J lost 14 bases, and 16 bases lay in between. Per germline, CDR1 SGHRS and CDR2 YFSETQ. The CDR3 contains 11 residues. The CDR3 nucleotides read TGCGCCAGCAGGGACAGTGCCCGTGTAACCTTC. Its translation: CASRDSARVTF.

This clonotype has more than one count but fewer than ten. The V gene is TRBV5-5, the J gene TRBJ2-1, with TRBD1 as a possible D gene (5 bases). CDR1 is SGHKS, CDR2 YYEKEE, per germline (reference sequence). Trimming pared 4 bases from V and 9 bases from J, leaving 14 bases between. This CDR3 comprises 13 residues. Written as DNA, the CDR3 is TGTGCCAGCAGCACGATGACAGAATCTGAGCAGTTCTTC. Its protein product is CASSTMTESEQFF.

This clonotype was seen a handful of times. V usage is TRBV6-5 and J usage is TRBJ1-1, with a tentative D call TRBD1 (6 bases). Germline-derived CDR1 and CDR2 are MNHEY and SVGAGI. This CDR3 spans 15 amino acids. Trimming left V 5 bases short and J 1 base short, with 14 bases between. The CDR3 loop is CASSAPTGANTEAFF. DNA for the CDR3: TGTGCCAGCAGTGCCCCGACAGGAGCGAACACTGAAGCTTTCTTT.

This clonotype appeared a few times. The rearrangement uses TRBV6-5 and TRBJ2-5, with D perhaps TRBD2 (6 bases). The CDR3 totals 17 residues. From germline, CDR1 is MNHEY and CDR2 SVGAGI. V lost 0 bases to trimming and J lost 5 bases, with 19 bases between them. CDR3 in amino acids: CASSYSEAGGSVETQYF. The CDR3 nucleotides read TGTGCCAGCAGTTACTCGGAGGCTGGAGGGTCCGTGGAGACCCAGTACTTC.

The genes are TRBV18 and TRBJ2-1, with D maybe TRBD2 (7 bases). V was shortened by 5 bases and J by 8 bases, with 25 bases between the two germline ends. The CDR3 length is 17 residues. The germline V gene encodes CDR1 KGHSH and CDR2 LQKENI. CDR3 DNA: TGTGCCAGCTCAGTCCAGGGGCCGACTAGCTTTCAGGATGAGCAGTTCTTC. It translates to CASSVQGPTSFQDEQFF.

In DNA, the CDR3 is TGTGCCAGCTGCAGGGGTAACACAGATACGCAGTATTTT. The encoded protein is CASCRGNTDTQYF. J is TRBJ2-3 and V is TRBV12-3 or TRBV12-4; D possibly corresponds to TRBD1 (6 bases). V was cut by 8 bases and J by 2 bases, with 11 bases left in between. CDR3 length equals 13 residues.

In its sample, this clonotype was seen a few times. This rearrangement joins TRBV12-3 or TRBV12-4 to TRBJ2-7; perhaps D is TRBD1 or TRBD2 (6 bases each). This CDR3 contains 15 residues. V lost 5 bases to trimming and J lost 2 bases, with 16 bases between them. In DNA form, the CDR3 reads TGTGCCAGCAGTGGAGGGGGGTTGAATGCCTACGAGCAGTACTTC. It specifies CASSGGGLNAYEQYF.

This clonotype has just a few counts. The rearrangement joins TRBV2 to TRBJ2-5; weak D call: TRBD2 (6 bases). Deletions cut 7 bases from V and 5 bases from J, with 11 bases between. The CDR3 is 12 amino acids. Germline CDR1 reads SNHLY; CDR2 reads FYNNEI. DNA of the CDR3: TGTGCCAGCATCGGGGCGGGGGAGACCCAGTACTTC. It specifies CASIGAGETQYF.

The chain has TRBV6-2 or TRBV6-3 and TRBJ2-1, with TRBD2 matching 8 bases. CDR3 length: 17 amino acids. CDR1 is MNHEY, CDR2 SVGEGT, per germline. J gave up 4 bases and V 5 bases, and 13 bases lay outside the gene matches. The chain's CDR3 is CASSLHHLTSAYNEQFF. The CDR3 DNA reads as TGTGCCAGCAGTCTCCACCATCTGACTAGCGCTTACAATGAGCAGTTCTTC.

V gene TRBV12-3 or TRBV12-4 combines with J gene TRBJ1-2, with 10 nucleotides matching TRBD1. Trimming cost V 6 bases and J 4 bases; bases outside gene matches: 11. The CDR3 contains 16 residues. The CDR3 bases are TGTGCCAGCAGCCCCTCATCCGGGACAGGGGTCTATGGCTACACCTTC. This translates into CASSPSSGTGVYGYTF.

This clonotype was detected only a few times. The CDR3: CASSLRTDGNTIYF. CDR3 coding DNA: TGTGCCAGCAGCCTGCGGACGGATGGAAACACCATATATTTT. The chain combines TRBV7-2 with TRBJ1-3; D call uncertain. In germline, CDR1 is SGHTA, CDR2 FQGNSA. V was trimmed by 5 bases and J by 3 bases, leaving 11 bases between them. The CDR3 runs to 14 residues. Full variable domain (remainder filled in from reference TRBV7-2 and TRBJ1-3): GAGVSQSPSNKVTEKGKDVELRCDPISGHTALYWYRQSLGQGLEFLIYFQGNSAPDKSGLPSDRFSAERTGGSVSTLTIQRTQQEDSAVYLCASSLRTDGNTIYFGEGSWLTVV.

The chain joins TRBV7-9 to TRBJ2-2; 11 nucleotides line up with TRBD2. The CDR3 consists of 19 residues. Per germline, CDR1 SEHNR and CDR2 FQNEAQ (reference sequence). V trimming: 1 base; J trimming: 0 bases; junction bases outside the gene matches: 7. In DNA form, the CDR3 reads TGTGCCAGCAGCTTAGGAGGGCTGACTAGCGGGACGAACACCGGGGAGCTGTTTTTT. It yields the protein CASSLGGLTSGTNTGELFF.

This clonotype has a handful of counts. The chain uses TRBV5-1 and TRBJ2-7, with unresolved D. From germline, CDR1 is SGHRS and CDR2 YFSETQ. V lost 0 bases and J lost 2, with 9 bases in between. The CDR3 contains 14 residues. This CDR3 is CASSLGDGAYEQYF. CDR3 nucleotide sequence: TGCGCCAGCAGCTTGGGAGATGGGGCCTACGAGCAGTACTTC.

This clonotype was seen more than once but under ten times. The V and J genes are TRBV6-2 or TRBV6-3 and TRBJ1-2; D remains ambiguous. Trimming stripped 4 bases from V and 4 bases from J, with 7 bases between. CDR1 is MNHEY and CDR2 is SVGEGT in the germline V gene. The CDR3 loop spans 12 amino acids. The CDR3 region has the DNA TGTGCCAGCAGTTTGCGGTCCTATGGCTACACCTTC. Encoded protein: CASSLRSYGYTF.

To note about this clonotype: A much larger clone differs from this one at a single base, so this may be a read error. The chain carries TRBV14 and TRBJ1-3; 8 bases are shared with TRBD1. The junction had 6 bases not matched to a gene; V was cut back by 4 bases and J by 4 bases. CDR1 and CDR2 (germline): SGHDN, FVKESK. The CDR3 runs to 15 residues. The DNA for the CDR3 is TGTGCCAGCAGCCCTAATGGGACAGGAGGAAACACCATATATTTT. It codes for CASSPNGTGGNTIYF.